This T cell receptor beta chain was sequenced during a study of blood T cell repertoires in COVID-19. Study-wide context: Donors in the United States, Italy and Spain gave samples during acute or convalescent COVID-19. PBMCs, B-cell-depleted T cells, or T cells were the source of the cDNA or gDNA that made up the material.

The CDR3 sequence is 14 residues long. Germline trimming cut 3 bases from V and 5 bases from J; bases unmatched to any gene: 6. In germline, CDR1 is SGHAT, CDR2 FQNNGV. Original data processing: Nucleated cell number was recorded as an estimate derived from reference gene primer amplification. Here immunoSEQ multiplex PCR was the method, and the copy in TCRdb shows in-frame clones only, minus some. V, J and clone size derive from that table, while D and trimming were established from the DNA sequence. The table has about 70,000 clones, more than 75% seen once. This chain links TRBV11-2 with TRBJ2-5; 7 bases agree with TRBD2. Sequencing input: peripheral blood. The receptor comes from a human donor in a cohort sampled during active COVID-19. Here the CDR3 DNA reads TGTGCCAGCAGCTTGTCGCGGGAGACGGAGACCCAGTACTTC. Encoded protein: CASSLSRETETQYF.